Below, 21 T cell receptor beta chains from the same sample are listed, as sequenced in a study of blood T cell repertoires in COVID-19. The assay was immunoSEQ multiplex PCR, and TCRdb's table has in-frame clones only and misses some. The table shows some 71,000 clones, with 75% to 85% occurring only once. The material sequenced was peripheral blood. The origin of the receptors is a woman aged 50 to 60 with acute or convalescent COVID-19.

This chain uses TRBV19 with TRBJ2-5; TRBD1 aligns across 9 bases. Per germline, CDR1 LNHDA and CDR2 SQIVND (reference sequence). The CDR3 consists of 16 residues. The junction had 14 bases not matched to a gene; V was cut back by 5 bases and J by 7 bases. The CDR3 region is CASSDPTGGSMGTQYF. The CDR3 DNA follows: TGTGCCAGTAGTGATCCAACAGGGGGCTCAATGGGGACCCAGTACTTC.

V gene TRBV10-3 combines with J gene TRBJ2-7; possible D gene TRBD1, 5 bases. Trimming took 2 bases from V and 1 from J, leaving 15 bases between them. Germline V gene lookup returns CDR1 ENHRY and CDR2 SYGVKD. This CDR3 contains 16 residues. In DNA, the CDR3 is TGTGCCATCAGTGAGCCGCCGTGGACACAATCCTACGAGCAGTACTTC. Encoded protein: CAISEPPWTQSYEQYF.

The chain uses TRBV24-1 and TRBJ2-1; 8 positions match TRBD2. The length of the CDR3 is 17 residues. CDR1 and CDR2 (germline): KGHDR, SFDVKD. Trimming cost V 1 base and J 2 bases; bases outside gene matches: 6. Written as DNA, the CDR3 is TGTGCCACCAGTGATTTAGGGACTAGTGACCCCTACAATGAGCAGTTCTTC. Translated: CATSDLGTSDPYNEQFF.

J is TRBJ2-2 and V is TRBV30, with 8 bases matching TRBD2. The ends lost 5 bases at V and 4 bases at J; junction bases unmatched: 3. Looked up from germline, CDR1 is GTSNPN and CDR2 is SVGIG (reference sequence). The CDR3 runs 13 residues. CDR3 nucleotide sequence: TGTGCCTGGCGGGGGGGCCGCACCGGGGAGCTGTTTTTT. Amino acids: CAWRGGRTGELFF. The full variable domain, its missing parts supplied by reference TRBV30 and TRBJ2-2, is SQTIHQWPATLVQPVGSPLSLECTVEGTSNPNLYWYRQAAGRGLQLLFYSVGIGQISSEVPQNLSASRPQDRQFILSSKKLLLSDSGFYLCAWRGGRTGELFFGEGSRLTVL.

This clone was detected a few times. The V and J genes are TRBV27 and TRBJ2-4, with a weak D call TRBD1 (6 bases). The CDR3 loop spans 17 amino acids. Germline-derived CDR1 and CDR2 are MNHEY and SMNVEV (reference sequence). Deletions cut 5 bases from V and 0 bases from J, with 17 bases between. The CDR3 DNA reads as TGTGCCAGCAGTAGGGACATCGGTCAGGGAGCCAAAAACATTCAGTACTTC. Its protein is CASSRDIGQGAKNIQYF.

The V and J genes are TRBV11-1 and TRBJ2-1; D is possibly TRBD2 (6 bases). CDR3 length: 12 residues. Trimming removed 4 bases at V and 7 bases at J, with 8 bases between. Per germline, CDR1 SGHAT and CDR2 FQDESV (reference sequence). The CDR3 DNA is TGTGCCAGCAGCTCCGGAGGGAATGAGCAGTTCTTC. Translating it yields CASSSGGNEQFF.

This clone was seen repeatedly, ten times or more. This sequence joins TRBV7-9 and TRBJ1-1; 7 bases fit TRBD1. CDR1 SEHNR and CDR2 FQNEAQ come from the germline V gene (reference sequence). The CDR3 has 15 amino acids. V trimming: 6 bases; J trimming: 4 bases; junction bases outside the gene matches: 11. In DNA, the CDR3 is TGTGCCAGCAGGGTGCCTACAGGGGTTCGCACTGAAGCTTTCTTT. This gives the protein CASRVPTGVRTEAFF.

The chain uses TRBV29-1 and TRBJ2-2; TRBD1 agrees at 11 bases. V lost 5 bases to trimming and J lost 6 bases; unmatched junction nucleotides: 5. CDR1 and CDR2 from the germline V gene are SQVTM and ANQGSEA. CDR3 size: 14 residues. CDR3 sequence reads: CSVQDRGRPGELFF. The CDR3 DNA reads as TGCAGCGTTCAGGACAGGGGGCGCCCCGGGGAGCTGTTTTTT.

V gene TRBV5-1 combines with J gene TRBJ2-7; 11 bases are shared with TRBD2. The CDR3 totals 15 residues. The V gene's germline CDR1 is SGHRS and CDR2 YFSETQ. V shed 4 bases, J shed 4 bases, and the junction held 7 bases outside the gene matches. CDR3 bases: TGCGCCAGCAGCCTTAGCGGGGGGGCTAGGTACGAGCAGTACTTC. Protein: CASSLSGGARYEQYF.

The chain recombines TRBV23-1 with TRBJ2-5, with a tentative D call TRBD1 (6 bases). TRBV23-1 is classed as an ORF, of uncertain function. This CDR3 has 16 residues. V was shortened by 3 bases and J by 3 bases, with 17 bases between the two germline ends. CDR3 DNA sequence: TGCGCCAGCAGTCACACCTTGGACAGTACGAAAGAGACCCAGTACTTC. Translation gives CASSHTLDSTKETQYF.

V usage is TRBV10-3 and J usage is TRBJ1-3, with D maybe TRBD1 (6 bases). This CDR3 comprises 12 residues. V lost 10 bases and J 2 bases, leaving 9 bases between the germline ends. Germline values: CDR1 ENHRY, CDR2 SYGVKD. The CDR3: CATQGTGNTIYF. Here the CDR3 DNA reads TGTGCCACACAGGGAACTGGAAACACCATATATTTT.

This chain links TRBV9 with TRBJ2-2, with D possibly TRBD2 on 6 matching bases. CDR1 and CDR2 (germline): SGDLS, YYNGEE. The V and J ends lost 0 bases and 6 bases respectively, with 9 bases between them. The CDR3 consists of 14 residues. The CDR3 loop is CASSVVGGPGELFF. CDR3 DNA sequence: TGTGCCAGCAGCGTAGTGGGGGGACCCGGGGAGCTGTTTTTT.

The chain links TRBV9 to TRBJ2-1; D is uncertain. The CDR3 covers 13 residues. V shed 0 bases and J shed 3 bases, with 4 bases lying between them. Per the germline V gene, CDR1 is SGDLS and CDR2 is YYNGEE. For the CDR3, the DNA is TGTGCCAGCAGCGTAGCCAGCTACAATGAGCAGTTCTTC. Encoded protein: CASSVASYNEQFF.

This chain links TRBV18 with TRBJ1-2; TRBD1 agrees at 9 bases. The V gene's germline CDR1 is KGHSH and CDR2 LQKENI. The J segment lost 4 bases and the V segment lost 5 bases, leaving 8 bases of the junction unmatched. The length of the CDR3 is 15 residues. The CDR3 region has the DNA TGTGCCAGCTCAATCGAAATGACAGGGGGCTATGGCTACACCTTC. It translates to CASSIEMTGGYGYTF.

As to this clone: Within the sample, other DNA sequences also encode this same CDR3. This sequence joins TRBV7-2 and TRBJ2-5; TRBD2 agrees at 11 bases. The J segment lost 4 bases and the V segment lost 5 bases, leaving 6 bases of the junction unmatched. Per the germline V gene, CDR1 is SGHTA and CDR2 is FQGNSA. This CDR3 is 15 amino acids long. The CDR3 is CASSLLAGVPETQYF. The CDR3 coding sequence is TGTGCCAGCAGCCTACTAGCGGGAGTTCCAGAGACCCAGTACTTC.

J is TRBJ2-3 and V is TRBV28; the match to TRBD2 covers 7 bases. The germline gives CDR1 MDHEN, CDR2 SYDVKM. This CDR3 is built from 13 residues. The trim removed 6 bases at V and 1 base at J, leaving 1 base unmatched. CDR3 nucleotide sequence: TGTGCCAGCAGCACTAGCGGCACAGATACGCAGTATTTT. This sequence encodes CASSTSGTDTQYF. Based on the CDR3 plus reference TRBV28 and TRBJ2-3, the full variable domain is DVKVTQSSRYLVKRTGEKVFLECVQDMDHENMFWYRQDPGLGLRLIYFSYDVKMKEKGDIPEGYSVSREKKERFSLILESASTNQTSMYLCASSTSGTDTQYFGPGTRLTVL.

This rearrangement joins TRBV5-5 to TRBJ2-5, with D maybe TRBD1 (5 bases). V lost 0 bases and J lost 4, with 10 bases in between. The CDR3 covers 14 residues. In germline, CDR1 is SGHKS, CDR2 YYEKEE (reference sequence). CDR3 coding DNA: TGTGCCAGCAGCTTGGGGGGCAATCGAGAGACCCAGTACTTC. Encoded protein: CASSLGGNRETQYF.

V usage is TRBV9 and J usage is TRBJ2-7; a weak D match, TRBD1 (5 bases). Trimming removed 4 bases at V and 6 bases at J, with 17 bases between. There are 14 residues in the CDR3. Germline V gives CDR1 SGDLS, CDR2 YYNGEE. The CDR3: CASSPEDLTGEQYF. The CDR3 DNA reads as TGTGCCAGCAGCCCCGAGGATCTAACAGGCGAGCAGTACTTC.

Remarks on this clone: The same CDR3 also results from other DNA sequences found in this sample. The chain joins TRBV7-3 to TRBJ2-1, with D unclear. This CDR3 has 15 residues. CDR1 SGHTA and CDR2 FQGTGA come from the germline V gene. V lost 5 bases to trimming and J lost 0 bases, with 11 bases between them. The CDR3 sequence is CASSLIADSYNEQFF. CDR3 sequence (DNA): TGTGCCAGCAGCCTCATAGCAGACTCCTACAATGAGCAGTTCTTC.

The rearrangement uses TRBV5-4 and TRBJ2-2, with D possibly being TRBD1 (6 bases). CDR1 and CDR2 (germline): SGHNT, YYREEE (reference sequence). The CDR3 runs to 17 residues. The V and J ends lost 4 bases and 4 bases respectively, with 20 bases between them. The DNA for the CDR3 is TGTGCCAGCAGCCCTCAACGTAACCAGGGGCCCACCGGGGAGCTGTTTTTT. Its translation is CASSPQRNQGPTGELFF.

This clone was counted only a few times. The J gene is TRBJ1-2, the V gene TRBV5-1; D is unresolved. The V gene's germline CDR1 is SGHRS and CDR2 YFSETQ. The CDR3 is 13 residues long. V lost 5 bases and J 1 base, leaving 9 bases between the germline ends. In DNA form, the CDR3 reads TGCGCCAGCAGGGCAGCGCTTAACTATGGCTACACCTTC. The encoded protein is CASRAALNYGYTF.